A selection of T cell receptor beta chains follows, all from one sample in a study of blood T cell repertoires in COVID-19. Libraries were prepared by immunoSEQ multiplex PCR; TCRdb keeps only in-frame clonotypes and omits some of them. The sample shows fewer than 65,000 clones, around 84% of them seen only once. Sequencing used peripheral blood. The receptors were gathered from a human donor in a cohort sampled during active COVID-19. Both conserved end residues are part of each CDR3. The D gene is left open where the match is weak. Some rows mark clone size as missing; the rest say once, few, many or name a class of expanded clone.

CASSFRLLAGVGDEQFF | TGTGCCAGCAGCTTTAGGCTGCTAGCGGGGGTTGGGGATGAGCAGTTCTTC | NA | TRBJ2-1 | TRBV5-4 | TRBD2
CATSVSGFNEQFF | TGTGCCACCAGTGTAAGTGGCTTCAATGAGCAGTTCTTC | NA | TRBJ2-1 | TRBV24-1 | NA
CASSQDWAGGGNQPQHF | TGCGCCAGCAGCCAAGATTGGGCAGGCGGGGGCAATCAGCCCCAGCATTTT | few | TRBJ1-5 | TRBV4-3 | NA
CASGFSSYEQYF | TGTGCCAGCGGTTTCAGCTCCTACGAGCAGTACTTC | NA | TRBJ2-7 | TRBV6-6 | NA
CASSPDTGGFIYGYTF | TGTGCCAGCAGTCCAGACACAGGGGGCTTTATCTATGGCTACACCTTC | NA | TRBJ1-2 | TRBV28 | TRBD1
CASSVGGTGYEQYF | TGTGCCAGCAGCGTAGGTGGGACAGGGTACGAGCAGTACTTC | NA | TRBJ2-7 | TRBV9 | TRBD1
CASSSSPESGTSGFPEQYF | TGTGCCAGCAGCTCTAGCCCCGAGTCCGGGACTAGCGGGTTCCCCGAGCAGTACTTC | NA | TRBJ2-7 | TRBV9 | TRBD2
CASSLTGTSKQYF | TGTGCCAGCAGTTTAACCGGGACTAGTAAGCAGTACTTC | NA | TRBJ2-7 | TRBV12-3/TRBV12-4 | TRBD2
CASSLPRVGTEAFF | TGCGCCAGCAGCTTGCCCAGGGTAGGCACTGAAGCTTTCTTT | NA | TRBJ1-1 | TRBV5-1 | NA
CASRERGSITEAFF | TGTGCCAGCAGGGAGAGAGGGAGTATTACTGAAGCTTTCTTT | NA | TRBJ1-1 | TRBV6-5 | NA
CASSLQGYEQYF | TGTGCCAGCAGCTTACAGGGATACGAGCAGTACTTC | once | TRBJ2-7 | TRBV7-8 | NA
CASSLEPDSSGNTIYF | TGCGCCAGCAGCTTGGAACCTGACTCCTCTGGAAACACCATATATTTT | NA | TRBJ1-3 | TRBV5-1 | NA
CASRAPGVYEQYF | TGTGCCAGCAGAGCCCCAGGGGTCTACGAGCAGTACTTC | NA | TRBJ2-7 | TRBV6-5 | NA